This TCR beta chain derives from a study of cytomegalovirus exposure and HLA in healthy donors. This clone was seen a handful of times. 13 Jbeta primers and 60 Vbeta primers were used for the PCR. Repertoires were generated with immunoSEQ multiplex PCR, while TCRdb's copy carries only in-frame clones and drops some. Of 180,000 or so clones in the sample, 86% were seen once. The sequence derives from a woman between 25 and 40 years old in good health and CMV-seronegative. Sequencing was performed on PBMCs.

The CDR3 DNA is TGTGCCAGCTTCGGCGGCTCCTACGAGCAGTACTTC. Translated, it gives CASFGGSYEQYF. This chain uses TRBV6-5 with TRBJ2-7; D uncertain. This CDR3 is 12 amino acids long. Trimming took off 8 bases at V and 0 bases at J, with 8 bases between the two ends. Germline V lookup: CDR1 MNHEY, CDR2 SVGAGI.